The 13 T cell receptor beta chains listed next were all sequenced from one sample in a study of CD8+ T cells in alopecia areata. cDNA reverse transcribed from extracted RNA served as the sequencing template. The table came from immunoSEQ multiplex PCR; TCRdb's copy has only in-frame clones and leaves some out. The table has approximately 200,000 clones, 50% to 60% seen once. Treatment noted: oral pan-JAK inhibitor, 5-10 mg twice daily. The material was CD4+ T cells sorted from blood, obtained at week 4, from a patient treated with tofacitinib. These receptors were taken from a human donor with alopecia areata.

This clone was recorded once. The V gene is TRBV2, the J gene TRBJ2-5, with TRBD1 as a possible D gene (5 bases). The V and J ends lost 8 bases and 4 bases respectively, with 20 bases between them. The CDR3 runs 15 residues. Germline CDR1 SNHLY, CDR2 FYNNEI. The CDR3 sequence is CASGIGAPLGETQYF. The CDR3 DNA reads TGTGCCAGCGGGATAGGGGCCCCGCTGGGAGAGACCCAGTACTTC.

The gene calls are TRBV6-5 and TRBJ2-5; D gene ambiguous. The CDR3 is made up of 13 amino acids. V was shortened by 2 bases and J by 3 bases, with 7 bases between the two germline ends. Germline V gene sequence: CDR1 MNHEY, CDR2 SVGAGI. CDR3 DNA: TGTGCCAGCAGTTACACCACAAAAGAGACCCAGTACTTC. It is translated as CASSYTTKETQYF.

This clone has only a few counts. V usage is TRBV7-3 and J usage is TRBJ2-4, with unresolved D. The CDR3 loop spans 17 amino acids. The V and J ends lost 1 base and 4 bases respectively, with 17 bases between them. Germline lookup yields CDR1 SGHTA and CDR2 FQGTGA. In nucleotides, the CDR3 is TGTGCCAGCAGCTTAAGGAGCGCGTCAGATAAAAAAAACATTCAGTACTTC. Protein sequence: CASSLRSASDKKNIQYF.

The chain uses TRBV7-8 and TRBJ1-6; 7 bases fit TRBD1. The length of the CDR3 is 14 residues. CDR1 and CDR2 (germline): SGHVS, FQNEAQ. V lost 4 bases, J lost 15 bases, and 12 bases stayed unmatched. In DNA form, the CDR3 reads TGTGCCAGCAGCTCCGACAGGGCTGTCGGGAGCCTCCACTTT. Encoded protein: CASSSDRAVGSLHF.

This clone was seen a single time. The V call is TRBV5-1, the J call TRBJ2-7, with D possibly called TRBD1 or TRBD2 (6 bases each). This CDR3 spans 14 amino acids. Germline V lookup: CDR1 SGHRS, CDR2 YFSETQ. The V and J ends lost 4 bases and 3 bases respectively, with 14 bases between them. In DNA form, the CDR3 reads TGCGCCAGCAGCCTGGCGGGGACACTCTACGAGCAGTACTTC. This sequence encodes CASSLAGTLYEQYF.

Turning to this clone: The sample holds other DNA sequences that translate to the same CDR3. The chain combines TRBV29-1 with TRBJ1-2; the match to TRBD1 covers 8 bases. Losses at the gene ends were 4 bases for V and 2 bases for J; bases not matched to a gene: 0. Germline values: CDR1 SQVTM, CDR2 ANQGSEA. The CDR3 is made up of 12 amino acids. CDR3 nucleotide sequence: TGCAGCGTTGGGACAGGGAACTATGGCTACACCTTC. It is translated as CSVGTGNYGYTF.

This chain joins TRBV5-6 and TRBJ2-5; a possible D gene is TRBD2 (6 bases). Germline CDR1 reads SGHDT; CDR2 reads YYEEEE. The CDR3 has 15 amino acids. The V and J ends lost 4 bases and 2 bases respectively, with 15 bases between them. The CDR3 region is CASSPGRGFQETQYF. The CDR3 DNA follows: TGTGCCAGCAGCCCCGGGCGGGGATTTCAAGAGACCCAGTACTTC.

This clone was detected a few times. The J gene is TRBJ1-2, the V gene TRBV20-1; the D is unclear. Trimming took off 5 bases at V and 11 bases at J, with 15 bases between the two ends. The CDR3 covers 11 residues. From germline, CDR1 is DFQATT and CDR2 SNEGSKA (reference sequence). The CDR3 region has the DNA TGCAGTGCTCGACCGGGCCCTCTATACACCTTC. Encoded protein: CSARPGPLYTF.

CDR3 sequence: CASRTRGLNTIYF. CDR3 nucleotide sequence: TGTGCCAGCCGGACCAGAGGATTAAACACCATATATTTT. J is TRBJ1-3 and V is TRBV5-6; D is uncertain. The CDR3 length is 13 residues. Germline CDR1 and CDR2: SGHDT and YYEEEE. The V and J ends lost 7 bases and 6 bases respectively, with 14 bases between them.

The J gene is TRBJ2-3, the V gene TRBV29-1; 11 bases are shared with TRBD2. This CDR3 spans 15 amino acids. In germline, CDR1 is SQVTM, CDR2 ANQGSEA. Trimming cost V 4 bases and J 6 bases; bases outside gene matches: 9. CDR3 sequence reads: CSVVYSGGATDTQYF. The CDR3 DNA is TGCAGCGTTGTCTATAGCGGGGGGGCTACCGATACGCAGTATTTT.

The chain recombines TRBV10-3 with TRBJ1-2; no definite D call. Germline V gene sequence: CDR1 ENHRY, CDR2 SYGVKD. V was pared by 0 bases and J by 6 bases, with 8 bases between. CDR3 length: 13 amino acids. The CDR3 loop reads CAISESTGNGYTF. DNA for the CDR3: TGTGCCATCAGTGAGTCAACCGGTAATGGCTACACCTTC.

The rearrangement joins TRBV2 to TRBJ2-7; the match to TRBD2 covers 11 bases. The V and J ends lost 3 bases and 2 bases, in that order; junction bases with no gene match: 6. Germline assignment: CDR1 SNHLY and CDR2 FYNNEI. This CDR3 is 16 amino acids long. CDR3 coding DNA: TGTGCCAGCAGTGATCCTAGCGGGGGGCCCGCCTACGAGCAGTACTTC. Its translation: CASSDPSGGPAYEQYF.

The chain recombines TRBV5-1 with TRBJ1-2, with 8 bases aligning to TRBD1. Per germline, CDR1 SGHRS and CDR2 YFSETQ. J was trimmed by 4 bases and V by 4 bases; bases with no gene match: 9. The CDR3 consists of 15 residues. Here the CDR3 reads CASSHGTDRAYGYTF. CDR3 coding DNA: TGCGCCAGCAGCCACGGCACGGACAGGGCCTATGGCTACACCTTC.